The 6 T cell receptor beta chains reported below all come from one sample, sequenced in a study of blood T cell repertoires in COVID-19. Generated by immunoSEQ multiplex PCR, the TCRdb table keeps only in-frame clones and is missing some. The sample carries fewer than 350,000 clones, 70% to 90% recorded once. Material for sequencing was PBMCs or T cells enriched from blood (not recorded which). Receptor source: a woman in her 40s who had recovered from COVID-19.

This clone was observed a single time. The rearrangement links TRBV7-9 to TRBJ2-3; tentative D call: TRBD2 (6 bases). The CDR3 covers 15 residues. Germline CDR1 is SEHNR and CDR2 is FQNEAQ (reference sequence). Trimming took off 5 bases at V and 1 base at J, with 13 bases between the two ends. DNA for the CDR3: TGTGCCAGCAGCCGGGACTCATTACGCACAGATACGCAGTATTTT. Protein: CASSRDSLRTDTQYF.

This rearrangement joins TRBV7-2 to TRBJ1-5; possibly TRBD1 for D (5 bases). The CDR3 has 17 residues. V was cut by 1 base and J by 3 bases, with 16 bases left in between. Germline assignment: CDR1 SGHTA and CDR2 FQGNSA. The CDR3 DNA reads as TGTGCCAGCAGCTTAGTCGGGCCCAGGGTCGTCAATCAGCCCCAGCATTTT. Translated: CASSLVGPRVVNQPQHF.

V usage is TRBV15 and J usage is TRBJ2-3; 7 nucleotides align to TRBD2. The germline CDR1 and CDR2 sequences are LNHNV and YYDKDF (reference sequence). Losses at the gene ends were 0 bases for V and 3 bases for J; bases not matched to a gene: 3. The length of the CDR3 is 15 residues. The DNA for the CDR3 is TGTGCCACCAGCAGAGAGGAGGGAGGGACAGATACGCAGTATTTT. Translating gives CATSREEGGTDTQYF. The full variable domain, its missing parts supplied by reference TRBV15 and TRBJ2-3, is DAMVIQNPRYQVTQFGKPVTLSCSQTLNHNVMYWYQQKSSQAPKLLFHYYDKDFNNEADTPDNFQSRRPNTSFCFLDIRSPGLGDTAMYLCATSREEGGTDTQYFGPGTRLTVL.

The chain is built from TRBV4-2 and TRBJ2-7, with a weak D call TRBD2 (6 bases). The CDR3 totals 14 residues. Trimming cost V 4 bases and J 3 bases, with 13 bases left between them. CDR1 is LGHNA and CDR2 is YNFKEQ in the germline V gene. CDR3 in DNA: TGTGCCAGCAGCCGGGAGCGGGTTGACTACGAGCAGTACTTC. The encoded protein is CASSRERVDYEQYF.

The rearrangement joins TRBV7-4 to TRBJ1-3, with 9 bases that match TRBD1. V lost 1 base to trimming and J lost 0 bases; unmatched junction nucleotides: 4. This CDR3 comprises 17 residues. Germline CDR1 reads SGHVT; CDR2 reads SQSDAQ. In DNA, the CDR3 is TGTGCCAGCAGCTTAGGGGGACAGGGAAGCTCTGGAAACACCATATATTTT. Protein: CASSLGGQGSSGNTIYF.

The J gene is TRBJ2-7, the V gene TRBV7-3; 7 nucleotides align to TRBD1. Per germline, CDR1 SGHTA and CDR2 FQGTGA. CDR3 length equals 18 residues. Losses at the gene ends were 5 bases for V and 7 bases for J; bases not matched to a gene: 23. The CDR3 sequence is CASSARDRSHLAPREQYF. The CDR3 DNA follows: TGTGCCAGCAGCGCCCGGGACAGATCTCATCTAGCTCCTCGGGAGCAGTACTTC.